This TCR beta chain was identified during a study of shared clonotypes between healthy human individuals. About the research overall: The study used three CD4 naive, three CD4 memory, two CD8 naive and one CD8 memory plate per donor. Study-wide results and limits: Across subsets, estimated richness was generally greater for naive than for memory populations. When naive CD4 clonotypes were compared across a few donors, around 5% were shared.

Clones were read by immunoSEQ multiplex PCR, and TCRdb kept only the in-frame ones, dropping some. The sample has over 2 million clones; around 92% are singletons. A word on this clone: Its target is not known.

The CDR3 runs 19 residues. Germline lookup yields CDR1 MDHEN and CDR2 SYDVKM. V shed 8 bases and J 0 bases; nucleotides not matched to a gene: 18. All donors were Caucasian adults living in Nashville, Tennessee. The specimen was naive CD4+ T cells from PBMCs. Noted subset: CD45RA+ positively selected. The rearrangement uses TRBV28 and TRBJ1-4; TRBD1 aligns across 7 bases. This TCR was recovered from a man younger than 35 in good health. Some clones in this sample may be carry-over from other donors' samples. The CDR3 here is CASLVSYGGQSATNEKLFF. DNA for the CDR3: TGTGCCAGCCTCGTCTCCTATGGGGGACAGTCTGCAACTAATGAAAAACTGTTTTTT.